These T cell receptor beta chains were read from a single sample in a study of cytomegalovirus exposure and HLA in healthy donors. Some clones are missing from TCRdb's copy, which holds only in-frame ones; the method was immunoSEQ multiplex PCR. The sample includes some 120,000 clones, more than 65% of them seen just once. What was sequenced was PBMCs. The receptors come from a woman aged 40 to 49 in good health and CMV-seropositive. CDR3s include the opening cysteine and the closing phenylalanine or tryptophan. A D gene is named only where the DNA matches it firmly. Rows give clone size only sometimes, using once, few, many, or a class for an expanded clone.

D gene	J gene	clone size	V gene	CDR3 DNA	CDR3 protein
TRBD2	TRBJ2-2	NA	TRBV5-6	TGTGCCAGCAGCGACGGAGGACTAGCGGGTAACACCGGGGAGCTGTTTTTT	CASSDGGLAGNTGELFF
TRBD2	TRBJ2-2	once	TRBV7-2	TGTGCCAGCACCTTCAATAGCGGGAGAACCGGGGAGCTGTTTTTT	CASTFNSGRTGELFF
NA	TRBJ1-1	NA	TRBV28	TGTGCCAGCAGTTCTACTATGAACACTGAAGCTTTCTTT	CASSSTMNTEAFF
NA	TRBJ2-4	NA	TRBV30	TGTGCCTGGAGTCCAGGGGGGACTAGGAGGGACATTCAGTACTTC	CAWSPGGTRRDIQYF
TRBD1	TRBJ2-5	once	TRBV5-1	TGCGCCAGCAGCTTGGCCGGGACAGGGCGCCAAGAGACCCAGTACTTC	CASSLAGTGRQETQYF
NA	TRBJ1-1	NA	TRBV6-5	TGTGCCAGCAGACAAAGGGGGAAAGCTTTCTTT	CASRQRGKAFF
TRBD1	TRBJ2-3	NA	TRBV2	TGTGCCAGCAGCGCCCTCGACAGGGGTTATAAAGATACGCAGTATTTT	CASSALDRGYKDTQYF
TRBD1	TRBJ2-1	NA	TRBV11-3	TGTGCCAGCAGCTATTCAGGGGGCCATGAGCAGTTCTTC	CASSYSGGHEQFF
NA	TRBJ2-3	NA	TRBV7-9	TGTGCCAGCAGCCATCAAAGACAGGCAGGGGCCTGGTTAGATACGCAGTATTTT	CASSHQRQAGAWLDTQYF
NA	TRBJ2-1	NA	TRBV2	TGTGCCAGCAGTGATCCGGGAGTGGGAAATGAGCAGTTCTTC	CASSDPGVGNEQFF
NA	TRBJ2-7	NA	TRBV30	TGTGCCTGGAGTGTGGGGGCTGGGGAAAGGGACGAGCAGTACTTC	CAWSVGAGERDEQYF
TRBD2	TRBJ2-7	NA	TRBV27	TGTGCCAGCAGTTTGGGTCTAGCGGGCCTCTCCTACGAGCAGTACTTC	CASSLGLAGLSYEQYF
NA	TRBJ2-2	once	TRBV28	TGTGCCAGCAAAGCGGCAGGGGCCGGGGAGCTGTTTTTT	CASKAAGAGELFF
TRBD2	TRBJ2-7	NA	TRBV7-2	TGTGCCAGCAGCCCCCCATGGGGGGAGGGCTACGAGCAGTACTTC	CASSPPWGEGYEQYF
NA	TRBJ2-1	NA	TRBV28	TGTGCCAGCAGCCCTCCGCGGACCGGGAAGTTCTTC	CASSPPRTGKFF
NA	TRBJ2-2	NA	TRBV7-9	TGTGCCAGCAGCTTAGCGGGAGTAGCGGGGGAGCTGTTTTTT	CASSLAGVAGELFF
NA	TRBJ1-1	few	TRBV2	TGTGCCAGCAGCGATACCCCGGAGGGTGCTGAAGCTTTCTTT	CASSDTPEGAEAFF
NA	TRBJ1-1	NA	TRBV30	TGTGCCTGGAGCTACCAGGGGAACACTGAAGCTTTCTTT	CAWSYQGNTEAFF
TRBD1	TRBJ2-5	NA	TRBV5-6	TGTGCCAGCAGCGCAACCGGGACAGAAGAGACCCAGTACTTC	CASSATGTEETQYF
NA	TRBJ2-3	NA	TRBV28	TGTGCCAGCAGTATCCCACTAGGCGGCACAGATACGCAGTATTTT	CASSIPLGGTDTQYF
TRBD1	TRBJ1-3	NA	TRBV28	TGTGCCAGCAGTACAGACAGGGGGTCTTTTGGAAACACCATATATTTT	CASSTDRGSFGNTIYF
TRBD2	TRBJ2-5	few	TRBV7-8	TGTGCCAGCAGCTTAGTGGGGGGGACTTACCTTCAAGAGACCCAGTACTTC	CASSLVGGTYLQETQYF
NA	TRBJ2-5	NA	TRBV5-1	TGCGCCAGCAGCTTGGACCCTACTAAAGAGACCCAGTACTTC	CASSLDPTKETQYF
TRBD1	TRBJ2-2	NA	TRBV5-1	TGCGCCAGCAGCTCGACAGGGGACACCGGGGAGCTGTTTTTT	CASSSTGDTGELFF
TRBD1	TRBJ1-1	few	TRBV19	TGTGCCAGTAGTACCGACAGGGGCGGCACTGAAGCTTTCTTT	CASSTDRGGTEAFF
NA	TRBJ2-5	NA	TRBV2	TGTGCCAGCAGTGATCTGGGGGCGGCGGGAGTGACCCAGTACTTC	CASSDLGAAGVTQYF
TRBD1	TRBJ1-5	NA	TRBV7-8	TGTGCCAGCAGCTTAAGGGGACAGTTGAATCAGCCCCAGCATTTT	CASSLRGQLNQPQHF
TRBD2	TRBJ2-7	NA	TRBV13	TGTGCCAGCAGCCCAACCAAGCGGGAGGGCGATTGGGAGCAGTACTTC	CASSPTKREGDWEQYF
NA	TRBJ2-2	few	TRBV5-1	TGCGCCAGCAGCTCCTTAGCGGACTTGAACACCGGGGAGCTGTTTTTT	CASSSLADLNTGELFF
NA	TRBJ1-4	NA	TRBV7-2	TGTGCCAGCAGCCTTCGAGCTGGAGGGGAAAAACTGTTTTTT	CASSLRAGGEKLFF
TRBD2	TRBJ2-5	few	TRBV5-6	TGTGCCAGCAGCTTGGGGGCGGGAGTCGCGCGAGAGACCCAGTACTTC	CASSLGAGVARETQYF
TRBD2	TRBJ2-7	NA	TRBV14	TGTGCCAGCAGCCGCAGCGGGAACTCCTACGAGCAGTACTTC	CASSRSGNSYEQYF
NA	TRBJ1-1	few	TRBV29-1	TGCAGCGTTGGGCAGAACACTGAAGCTTTCTTT	CSVGQNTEAFF
TRBD2	TRBJ2-3	NA	TRBV28	TGTGCCGGGACTAGCGGTCCCCAAGATACGCAGTATTTT	CAGTSGPQDTQYF
TRBD2	TRBJ2-5	NA	TRBV5-6	TGTGCCAGCAGCACCTGGACTAGCGGGACGGGGGAGACCCAGTACTTC	CASSTWTSGTGETQYF
TRBD2	TRBJ2-1	few	TRBV7-3	TGTGCCAGCAGCCCCCCGACTAGCGGGAGGGGAAGAAATGAGCAGTTCTTC	CASSPPTSGRGRNEQFF
NA	TRBJ2-1	NA	TRBV11-2	TGTGCCAGCAGCTTAGACGGCGGGGGCACCAATGAGCAGTTCTTC	CASSLDGGGTNEQFF
NA	TRBJ2-5	NA	TRBV9	TGTGCCAGCAGCGTAGCCCCCCGGGACCAAGAGACCCAGTACTTC	CASSVAPRDQETQYF
TRBD2	TRBJ2-5	once	TRBV7-3	TGTGCCAGCAGCTTACGAGGGAGGGGATCTCAAGAGACCCAGTACTTC	CASSLRGRGSQETQYF
TRBD2	TRBJ2-1	NA	TRBV5-4	TGTGCCAGCAGCCACCGACTAGCGGGAGATCGAGTTGAGCAGTTCTTC	CASSHRLAGDRVEQFF
TRBD1	TRBJ1-2	NA	TRBV7-9	TGTGCCAGCAGTTATCCGACAGGGCAGGATGGCTACACCTTC	CASSYPTGQDGYTF
TRBD1	TRBJ2-7	NA	TRBV30	TGTGCCTGGAGCCGCCGCAGGGGGCTGGGGGAGCAGTACTTC	CAWSRRRGLGEQYF
TRBD1	TRBJ2-7	once	TRBV11-2	TGTGCCAGCAGCTTGGGGGACAGGGTAAACTACGAGCAGTACTTC	CASSLGDRVNYEQYF
TRBD1	TRBJ2-7	NA	TRBV28	TGTGCCAGCAGTACCTACCGGGACAGGGTGACCTACGAGCAGTACTTC	CASSTYRDRVTYEQYF
NA	TRBJ2-3	NA	TRBV7-9	TGTGCCAGCAGCTTTAAGAGGGATTTTCGTGATACGCAGTATTTT	CASSFKRDFRDTQYF
TRBD1	TRBJ2-5	NA	TRBV2	TGTGCCAGTGACAGGGATCAAGAGACCCAGTACTTC	CASDRDQETQYF
NA	TRBJ1-1	NA	TRBV6-6	TGTGCCAGCAAGATAAGAGGTAACACTGAAGCTTTCTTT	CASKIRGNTEAFF
NA	TRBJ2-2	NA	TRBV7-9	TGTTCCAGCCACTCGGTCAGGAGAGGGCCGAACACCGGGGAGCTGTTTTTT	CSSHSVRRGPNTGELFF
TRBD2	TRBJ2-3	NA	TRBV5-6	TGTGCCAGCAGCTTGGGACTAGCGGGGCCCACAGATACGCAGTATTTT	CASSLGLAGPTDTQYF
NA	TRBJ2-6	few	TRBV28	TGTGCCAGCAGTTTAGCGGCGGCTGGGGCCAACGTCCTGACTTTC	CASSLAAAGANVLTF
NA	TRBJ1-6	once	TRBV6-6	TGTGCCAGCAGTTATGGGGGGGCTTCACCCCTCCACTTT	CASSYGGASPLHF
NA	TRBJ1-1	NA	TRBV28	TGTGCCAGCAGTTTTAATGGAGGGACGGAAGCTTTCTTT	CASSFNGGTEAFF
TRBD2	TRBJ2-3	NA	TRBV11-2	TGTGCCAGCAGTTTAGCGGGAGCGGGCACAGATACGCAGTATTTT	CASSLAGAGTDTQYF
NA	TRBJ1-2	NA	TRBV5-1	TGCGCCAGCAGCTTGGAGCGAGTGAACTATGGCTACACCTTC	CASSLERVNYGYTF
NA	TRBJ2-3	once	TRBV9	TGTGCCAGCAGCGTCCACGAGGATACGCAGTATTTT	CASSVHEDTQYF
NA	TRBJ2-3	NA	TRBV29-1	TGCAGCGTTGAGTCAGGGCCAGATACGCAGTATTTT	CSVESGPDTQYF
NA	TRBJ2-3	NA	TRBV6-5	TGTGCCAGCAGTTATACCCAGGGGGATACGCAGTATTTT	CASSYTQGDTQYF
TRBD1	TRBJ2-3	NA	TRBV9	TGTGCCAGCAGCGACAGGGGCGGAGATACGCAGTATTTT	CASSDRGGDTQYF
TRBD2	TRBJ2-2	NA	TRBV2	TGTGCCTCCCACAGAGCTAGCGGGAACGCGAACACCGGGGAGCTGTTTTTT	CASHRASGNANTGELFF
NA	TRBJ1-2	NA	TRBV10-2	TGCGCCAGCAGTGAGTCGCTGACTGGCAGTTATGGCTACACCTTC	CASSESLTGSYGYTF